These 27 T cell receptor beta chains share one sample of origin, sequenced in a study of blood T cell repertoires in COVID-19 (dated by TCRdb to the early 2020s). The library was built by means of the immunoSEQ multiplex PCR assay. What TCRdb holds here is the immuneACCESS table cut down to in-frame rearrangements. Part of the clones is not present; checked against another copy, under half of the missing clones reflect an unresolved V gene, and the others are unexplained. The sample contains approximately 360,000 clones, about 89% of them found a single time. About 2.1% of the sample rests with the top ten. Specimen: PBMCs or T cells enriched from blood (not recorded which). The receptors were sampled from a man in his forties in a cohort exposed to, infected with or recovered from COVID-19 (not recorded which).

The rearrangement uses TRBV11-3 and TRBJ2-1, with TRBD2 matching 12 bases. V lost 5 bases, J lost 7 bases, and 3 bases stayed unmatched. This CDR3 region has 14 residues. The germline V gene has CDR1 SGHNT and CDR2 YENEEA. The chain's CDR3 is CASSIGTSGNEQFF. The CDR3 DNA reads TGTGCCAGCAGCATAGGGACTAGCGGGAATGAGCAGTTCTTC.

The V call is TRBV11-2, the J call TRBJ2-1, with no clear D. CDR3 length equals 12 residues. V lost 1 base to trimming and J lost 8 bases, with 6 bases between them. Germline assignment: CDR1 SGHAT and CDR2 FQNNGV. The CDR3 is CASSLGGDEQFF. The CDR3 DNA follows: TGTGCCAGCAGCTTAGGAGGAGATGAGCAGTTCTTC.

The rearrangement uses TRBV30 and TRBJ1-4; a possible D gene is TRBD1 (6 bases). The CDR3 has 13 residues. V lost 1 base and J 7 bases, leaving 10 bases between the germline ends. Germline V CDR1 and CDR2: GTSNPN, SVGIG (reference sequence). The CDR3: CAWSGVGAEKLFF. DNA for the CDR3: TGTGCCTGGAGTGGGGTGGGGGCTGAAAAACTGTTTTTT. Filled out from reference TRBV30 and TRBJ1-4, the complete variable domain reads SQTIHQWPATLVQPVGSPLSLECTVEGTSNPNLYWYRQAAGRGLQLLFYSVGIGQISSEVPQNLSASRPQDRQFILSSKKLLLSDSGFYLCAWSGVGAEKLFFGSGTQLSVL.

The CDR3 DNA reads TGTGCCAGCAGTCTAGCGGCAAACACCGGGGAGCTGTTTTTT. Its translation: CASSLAANTGELFF. The J gene is TRBJ2-2, the V gene TRBV6-6; 7 positions agree with TRBD2. CDR3 length: 14 residues. Germline CDR1 MNHNY, CDR2 SVGAGI (reference sequence). After removal of 5 bases from V and 2 bases from J, the junction contained 2 bases not matched to a gene.

This chain connects TRBV18 to TRBJ1-3; D not certain. In germline, CDR1 is KGHSH, CDR2 LQKENI. The CDR3 contains 14 residues. The germline V and J ends were trimmed by 5 bases and 2 bases, with 10 bases remaining between them. The CDR3 region has the DNA TGTGCCAGCTCAAGAGAAGCCGCTGGAAACACCATATATTTT. It translates to CASSREAAGNTIYF.

V usage is TRBV5-1 and J usage is TRBJ1-1; TRBD1 agrees at 8 bases. The CDR3 consists of 14 residues. With 8 bases clipped from V and 6 bases from J, the junction kept 12 bases outside the gene matches. CDR1 is SGHRS, CDR2 YFSETQ, per germline. In DNA form, the CDR3 reads TGCGCCAGTGCAAGTACAGGGGGAAACCCTGAAGCTTTCTTT. This encodes CASASTGGNPEAFF.

The V and J genes are TRBV18 and TRBJ1-5; TRBD1 matches 7 bases. V gave up 5 bases and J gave up 2 bases; unmatched junction bases: 6. Germline lookup yields CDR1 KGHSH and CDR2 LQKENI. The CDR3 has 15 amino acids. The CDR3 loop is CASSAPGQRNQPQHF. For the CDR3, the DNA is TGTGCCAGCTCAGCCCCGGGACAGCGCAATCAGCCCCAGCATTTT.

The rearrangement joins TRBV2 to TRBJ1-4; TRBD1 matches 7 bases. This CDR3 has 15 residues. V shed 2 bases and J 1 base; nucleotides not matched to a gene: 1. Per the germline V gene, CDR1 is SNHLY and CDR2 is FYNNEI. The CDR3 nucleotides are TGTGCCAGCAGTGAAAGGGGGCGAACTAATGAAAAACTGTTTTTT. Protein product: CASSERGRTNEKLFF.

The rearrangement links TRBV6-5 to TRBJ1-1, with 7 positions matching TRBD1. J lost 0 bases, V lost 7 bases, and 8 bases had no gene match. This CDR3 region has 15 residues. Germline V gives CDR1 MNHEY, CDR2 SVGAGI. The CDR3 here is CASTPGQTMNTEAFF. DNA for the CDR3: TGTGCCAGCACCCCGGGACAGACAATGAACACTGAAGCTTTCTTT.

This clone showed up just a few times. This sequence joins TRBV18 and TRBJ2-7; 8 positions match TRBD1. This CDR3 is built from 14 residues. J was trimmed by 7 bases and V by 3 bases; bases with no gene match: 8. Germline values: CDR1 KGHSH, CDR2 LQKENI. DNA of the CDR3: TGTGCCAGCTCACCGACAGGGGTCTCTAGGGAGCAGTACTTC. Translated: CASSPTGVSREQYF.

The chain has TRBV5-1 and TRBJ1-3; 8 bases align to TRBD1. This CDR3 is built from 14 residues. The germline V gene has CDR1 SGHRS and CDR2 YFSETQ. The V segment lost 9 bases and the J segment 3 bases; nucleotides outside the gene matches: 8. The CDR3 spells CATSETGDGNTIYF. As DNA, the CDR3 is TGCGCCACCTCCGAGACAGGGGATGGAAACACCATATATTTT. Combining the CDR3 with reference TRBV5-1 and TRBJ1-3 gives the whole variable domain KAGVTQTPRYLIKTRGQQVTLSCSPISGHRSVSWYQQTPGQGLQFLFEYFSETQRNKGNFPGRFSGRQFSNSRSEMNVSTLELGDSALYLCATSETGDGNTIYFGEGSWLTVV.

V and J are TRBV28 and TRBJ1-1, with 7 bases lining up with TRBD1. Per the germline V gene, CDR1 is MDHEN and CDR2 is SYDVKM. The CDR3 runs to 14 residues. Unmatched junction bases numbered 7, after V lost 4 bases and J lost 5 bases. This chain's CDR3 is CASSSGQARTEAFF. The CDR3 DNA follows: TGTGCCAGCAGTTCTGGACAGGCTAGGACTGAAGCTTTCTTT. The variable domain in full, with the rest retrieved from reference TRBV28 and TRBJ1-1, is DVKVTQSSRYLVKRTGEKVFLECVQDMDHENMFWYRQDPGLGLRLIYFSYDVKMKEKGDIPEGYSVSREKKERFSLILESASTNQTSMYLCASSSGQARTEAFFGQGTRLTVV.

V gene TRBV9 combines with J gene TRBJ1-5; maybe TRBD1 (5 bases). This CDR3 comprises 15 residues. Germline V gives CDR1 SGDLS, CDR2 YYNGEE. V lost 3 bases, J lost 6 bases, and 16 bases lay in between. The CDR3 DNA sequence: TGTGCCAGCAGCGGCCCCCCGGGGGGAGGTCAGCCCCAGCATTTT. Translating gives CASSGPPGGGQPQHF.

J is TRBJ2-5 and V is TRBV10-2; TRBD1 agrees at 8 bases. The CDR3 spans 13 residues. V dropped 6 bases and J dropped 5; count of bases not matched to a gene: 5. CDR1 and CDR2 (germline): WSHSY, SAAADI. The CDR3 DNA reads as TGCGCCAGCAGCCCAGGGGGCGGTGAGACCCAGTACTTC. It encodes CASSPGGGETQYF.

The chain recombines TRBV28 with TRBJ2-3, with 8 bases identical to TRBD1. Losses at the gene ends were 2 bases for V and 4 bases for J; bases not matched to a gene: 11. The germline CDR1 and CDR2 sequences are MDHEN and SYDVKM. CDR3 size: 17 residues. The CDR3, as DNA: TGTGCCAGCAGTTTACGAGTTGGGGGACAGGCGGCAGATACGCAGTATTTT. As protein: CASSLRVGGQAADTQYF.

J is TRBJ2-7 and V is TRBV28; TRBD2 matches at 7 bases. The germline CDR1 and CDR2 sequences are MDHEN and SYDVKM. V dropped 3 bases and J dropped 6; count of bases not matched to a gene: 2. CDR3 size: 12 residues. CDR3 protein: CASSLTSSEQYF. The CDR3 DNA reads TGTGCCAGCAGTTTGACTAGCTCCGAGCAGTACTTC.

CDR3: CASSPSRGATYEQYF. CDR3 sequence (DNA): TGTGCCAGCAGTCCATCGCGGGGGGCGACCTACGAGCAGTACTTC. The V gene is TRBV6-5, the J gene TRBJ2-7, with 8 bases aligning to TRBD2. V trimming: 5 bases; J trimming: 2 bases; junction bases outside the gene matches: 8. This CDR3 spans 15 amino acids. Germline values: CDR1 MNHEY, CDR2 SVGAGI.

This clone was detected only a few times. This chain connects TRBV27 to TRBJ2-7; TRBD2 agrees at 7 bases. CDR1 is MNHEY and CDR2 is SMNVEV in the germline V gene (reference sequence). V shed 0 bases, J shed 4 bases, and the junction held 12 bases outside the gene matches. The CDR3 runs 17 residues. CDR3 nucleotide sequence: TGTGCCAGCAGTTTATCGGCCGGAACTAGCGTTGTATACGAGCAGTACTTC. Its translation is CASSLSAGTSVVYEQYF.

The V gene is TRBV12-5, the J gene TRBJ2-1; D possibly corresponds to TRBD2 (5 bases). The CDR3 spans 14 residues. Germline V gives CDR1 LGHNT, CDR2 FRNRAP. Trimming left V 11 bases short and J 4 bases short, with 18 bases between. CDR3 loop: CAGSPDSRYNEQFF. The CDR3 bases are TGTGCTGGGTCCCCGGACTCGCGGTACAATGAGCAGTTCTTC.

J is TRBJ1-5 and V is TRBV27, with a possible D match to TRBD1 (6 bases). V was trimmed by 6 bases and J by 4 bases, leaving 13 bases between them. Germline CDR1 and CDR2: MNHEY and SMNVEV (reference sequence). CDR3 length: 14 residues. The CDR3 DNA follows: TGTGCCAGCAGGCAGGGGATTGGAAATCAGCCCCAGCATTTT. Translated, it gives CASRQGIGNQPQHF.

The CDR3 loop reads CASTHKWSSYNSPLHF. The CDR3 DNA is TGTGCCAGCACACACAAGTGGAGCTCCTATAATTCACCCCTCCACTTT. V is TRBV7-4 and J is TRBJ1-6; no definite D call. CDR3 length: 16 amino acids. Trimming pared 7 bases from V and 0 bases from J, leaving 13 bases between. The V gene's germline CDR1 is SGHVT and CDR2 SQSDAQ.

J is TRBJ2-5 and V is TRBV15; maybe TRBD2 (6 bases). Trimming pared 6 bases from V and 2 bases from J, leaving 13 bases between. The CDR3 loop spans 14 amino acids. The germline V gene encodes CDR1 LNHNV and CDR2 YYDKDF (reference sequence). CDR3: CATSPGRLQETQYF. The CDR3 bases are TGTGCCACCAGTCCAGGGAGGCTGCAAGAGACCCAGTACTTC.

V is TRBV7-9 and J is TRBJ1-1; TRBD1 agrees at 8 bases. This CDR3 contains 15 residues. V lost 5 bases to trimming and J lost 1 base; unmatched junction nucleotides: 6. Germline values: CDR1 SEHNR, CDR2 FQNEAQ (reference sequence). CDR3 nucleotides: TGTGCCAGCAGCCGTTACGGACAGGGGAACACTGAAGCTTTCTTT. Amino acid sequence: CASSRYGQGNTEAFF.

The genes are TRBV6-5 and TRBJ2-1; the D gene is possibly TRBD1 (8 bases). This CDR3 region has 15 residues. The germline CDR1 and CDR2 sequences are MNHEY and SVGAGI. V was pared by 0 bases and J by 10 bases, with 16 bases between. CDR3 protein: CASSYSSGTGLEQFF. In DNA form, the CDR3 reads TGTGCCAGCAGTTACTCGAGCGGGACAGGTCTAGAGCAGTTCTTC.

This chain uses TRBV5-6 with TRBJ2-7, with 7 bases that match TRBD1. CDR1 is SGHDT, CDR2 YYEEEE, per germline. The CDR3 runs to 14 residues. V lost 4 bases, J lost 3 bases, and 7 bases stayed unmatched. The CDR3 reads CASSLDRVGYEQYF. The DNA for the CDR3 is TGTGCCAGCAGCCTTGACAGGGTTGGCTACGAGCAGTACTTC.

This clone has only a few counts. The rearrangement joins TRBV2 to TRBJ2-2, with D perhaps TRBD1 (5 bases). CDR3 size: 16 residues. V was shortened by 3 bases and J by 0 bases, with 11 bases between the two germline ends. Looked up from germline, CDR1 is SNHLY and CDR2 is FYNNEI. Here the CDR3 reads CASSEADSTNTGELFF. As DNA, the CDR3 is TGTGCCAGCAGTGAGGCCGACAGCACGAACACCGGGGAGCTGTTTTTT.

As to this clone: The same CDR3 arises from other DNA sequences in this sample as well. V is TRBV5-1 and J is TRBJ2-7; the D is unclear. The CDR3 has 15 residues. The V gene's germline CDR1 is SGHRS and CDR2 YFSETQ. Trimming left V 0 bases short and J 1 base short, with 11 bases between. The CDR3 region is CASSLGAGSSYEQYF. DNA of the CDR3: TGCGCCAGCAGCTTGGGGGCAGGTTCGTCCTACGAGCAGTACTTC.